This paragraph reports one T cell receptor (beta chain). What antigen it recognizes has not been identified. There are no base qualities to consult, and no much larger clone falls within one base. To sequence the TCRbeta CDR3 region, genomic DNA was isolated from the sorted cells. The immunoSEQ Assay was used for sequencing of TCRbeta CDR3 regions. The immuneACCESS repertoire file appears here via TCRdb, limited to in-frame rearrangements. These files lack a portion of the clones; in checked studies, under half of the deficit traces to unresolved V genes, and the cause of the others is not known. This sample gives 45,000 or so clones in total; 84% of them show up just once. Of the sample, around 2.6% is held by the ten largest clones. These data belong to a study of OX40 agonist ivuxolimab in advanced cancers. Study-level background: Ivuxolimab was an agonistic, fully human IgG2 monoclonal antibody directed against OX40 (CD134), a costimulatory receptor. Intravenous ivuxolimab was administered to patients every 2 weeks at six dose levels: 0.01, 0.1, 0.3, 1.5, 3 and 10 mg/kg. Among the 52 dose-escalation patients, some 19 had hepatocellular carcinoma, 15 or so melanoma, 9 renal cell carcinoma and 9 head and neck cancer. A male proportion of almost 85% and a mean age of approximately 58 years, ranging from roughly 23 to 80, were recorded for the dose-escalation cohort. Prior anti-PD-1, anti-PD-L1 or anti-CTLA-4 therapy was permitted, and checkpoint inhibitors had been received by about 36% of dose-escalation patients. Partial responses occurred in three dose-escalation patients, of whom one had hepatocellular carcinoma and two had cutaneous melanoma. Peripheral TCRbeta sequencing was intended to test whether TCR sequence diversity was altered and clonal T-cell expansion was caused by ivuxolimab. The paper describes the monotherapy dose-escalation part (N of about 52 patients) of the phase I trial of ivuxolimab. Points the paper makes about the study in general: In partial responders in the 0.1-3.0 mg/kg groups, normalized peripheral clonal expansion was found to be among the lowest, especially among CD8+ T cells. Low levels of normalized T-cell clonal expansion were also seen in some patients who did not respond. At doses of 0.1 to 3.0 mg/kg, clonal expansion of both CD4+ and CD8+ blood T cells was observed from baseline to week 6. Which antigens the clonally expanded peripheral T cells were specific for was not determined. After ivuxolimab, CD8+ T cells had more expanded clones than CD4+ T cells on average.

V was cut back by 4 bases and J by 6 bases, leaving a gap of 12 bases between them. CDR1 and CDR2 are read off the germline V gene as SNHLY and FYNNEI. The CDR3 holds 13 amino acids from the cysteine to the phenylalanine. The kept DNA is CDR3 alone, 39 bases in frame from the first base. The trial excluded patients who had a history of autoimmune disease or who were on systemic immunosuppression. In every dose cohort, peripheral blood was drawn for TCR sequencing at baseline, cycle 4 day 1, and cycle 7 day 1. Samples were obtained from an open-label, multicenter, first-in-human phase I dose-escalation trial of ivuxolimab. Adults with locally advanced or metastatic head and neck squamous cell, hepatocellular, melanoma or renal cell carcinoma were enrolled in the trial. Before TCR sequencing, CD4+ and CD8+ T cells were separately sorted from peripheral blood.

The chain uses TRBV2 and TRBJ1-2, with the D gene too uncertain to name. This receptor was identified in an adult with an advanced solid tumor such as melanoma, head and neck, liver or kidney cancer. The sequencing here drew on CD4+ or CD8+ T cells sorted from blood, taken in a trial of the OX40 agonist ivuxolimab. In nucleotide form, the sequence is TGTGCCAGCAGTGTAGGTAGGGATGATGGCTACACCTTC. This codes for CASSVGRDDGYTF.